This T cell receptor beta chain is drawn from a study of T cells in Graves' hyperthyroidism and ophthalmopathy. Using RNA transcripts as the source, TCR beta CDR3 regions were amplified. In the first-round RT-PCR of the TCR CDR3, the HTBI primer set was used. TCRdb processed the multiplex PCR reads anew with MiXCR; each CDR3 protein has one entry. The sample records under 350,000 distinct CDR3 sequences, around a fifth being singletons. The CDR3 has 16 residues. The germline CDR1 and CDR2 sequences are MDHEN and SYDVKM. The V gene end was trimmed by 0 bases and the J gene end by 0 bases; junction bases not matched to a gene: 4. In this sample, this clonotype turned up many times.

The clonotype originates from a woman between 45 and 60 years old with Graves' hyperthyroidism. The rearrangement uses TRBV28 and TRBJ2-5, with 7 bases fitting TRBD2. Sequenced sample: blood. CDR3 nucleotides: TGTGCCAGCAGTTTATGGGGCCGGGGGGACCAAGAGACCCAGTACTTC. Translating gives CASSLWGRGDQETQYF. The full variable domain, with the rest looked up from reference TRBV28 and TRBJ2-5, is DVKVTQSSRYLVKRTGEKVFLECVQDMDHENMFWYRQDPGLGLRLIYFSYDVKMKEKGDIPEGYSVSREKKERFSLILESASTNQTSMYLCASSLWGRGDQETQYFGPGTRLLVL.